This TCR beta chain was identified in a study of shared clonotypes between healthy human individuals. Only CD45RO-negative cells positively selected for CCR7 counted as naive CD8 cells, so terminally differentiated effector memory CD45RA+ cells were excluded. The method was immunoSEQ multiplex PCR; TCRdb's version includes in-frame clones alone and lacks a portion of them. Of around 650,000 clones listed, roughly 95% are singletons. Sequenced material: naive CD8+ T cells sorted from blood. The sequence was collected from a woman in her twenties or thirties in good health.

Here the CDR3 DNA reads TGTGCCAGCATAGGATCTCCGGGCAGGAATGAGCAGTTCTTC. Its translation: CASIGSPGRNEQFF. The genes are TRBV6-4 and TRBJ2-1; no definite D call. The CDR3 is 14 amino acids. The germline V gene encodes CDR1 MRHNA and CDR2 SNTAGT. V lost 7 bases, J lost 7 bases, and 17 bases lay in between.